The rows below give T cell receptor beta chains drawn from one sample of a study of cytotoxic CD8 clonotypes in ibrutinib-treated CLL. Some clones are missing from TCRdb's copy, which holds only in-frame ones; the method was immunoSEQ multiplex PCR. The table has approximately 160,000 clones, about 88% seen once. Source: PBMCs, taken at disease progression, from a patient treated with ibrutinib. The receptors derive from a human donor with chronic lymphocytic leukemia. Both conserved end residues are part of each CDR3. D genes are given only for firm matches. Not all rows give a size; the values are once, few, many and, for expanded clones, a class.

cdr3_aa: CASRANRAGANVLTF; cdr3_nt: TGTGCCAGCAGGGCCAACAGGGCTGGGGCCAACGTCCTGACTTTC; clone_size: .; d_call: .; j_call: TRBJ2-6; v_call: TRBV28
cdr3_aa: CASTVAGGTGANVLTF; cdr3_nt: TGTGCCAGCACGGTAGCGGGAGGGACGGGGGCCAACGTCCTGACTTTC; clone_size: .; d_call: TRBD2; j_call: TRBJ2-6; v_call: TRBV9
cdr3_aa: CAGGGLAEEDDTGELFF; cdr3_nt: TGTGCCGGGGGGGGACTAGCGGAAGAGGACGACACCGGGGAGCTGTTTTTT; clone_size: .; d_call: TRBD2; j_call: TRBJ2-2; v_call: TRBV2
cdr3_aa: CASRRGVTSTDTQYF; cdr3_nt: TGTGCCAGCAGAAGAGGGGTAACCAGCACAGATACGCAGTATTTT; clone_size: .; d_call: .; j_call: TRBJ2-3; v_call: TRBV6-5
cdr3_aa: CATSRDKGWNQPQHF; cdr3_nt: TGTGCCACCAGCAGAGACAAGGGGTGGAATCAGCCCCAGCATTTT; clone_size: .; d_call: .; j_call: TRBJ1-5; v_call: TRBV15
cdr3_aa: CASSLDKGRRYEQYF; cdr3_nt: TGTGCCAGCAGCTTAGATAAGGGGCGTAGGTACGAGCAGTACTTC; clone_size: .; d_call: .; j_call: TRBJ2-7; v_call: TRBV11-3
cdr3_aa: CASSAGTSGRRENTGELFF; cdr3_nt: TGTGCCAGCTCCGCGGGGACTAGCGGGAGAAGGGAGAACACCGGGGAGCTGTTTTTT; clone_size: .; d_call: TRBD2; j_call: TRBJ2-2; v_call: TRBV18
cdr3_aa: CASSFRDYYYEQYF; cdr3_nt: TGTGCCAGCAGCTTCCGGGACTACTACTACGAGCAGTACTTC; clone_size: .; d_call: TRBD2; j_call: TRBJ2-7; v_call: TRBV7-8
cdr3_aa: CASSVRGGNQETQYF; cdr3_nt: TGTGCCAGCAGCGTAAGGGGGGGAAACCAAGAGACCCAGTACTTC; clone_size: .; d_call: .; j_call: TRBJ2-5; v_call: TRBV7-3
cdr3_aa: CAISESGPASTGELFF; cdr3_nt: TGTGCCATCAGTGAGTCCGGGCCGGCGAGCACCGGGGAGCTGTTTTTT; clone_size: .; d_call: .; j_call: TRBJ2-2; v_call: TRBV10-3
cdr3_aa: CASVPDRAYGYTF; cdr3_nt: TGTGCCAGCGTCCCGGACAGAGCCTATGGCTACACCTTC; clone_size: .; d_call: .; j_call: TRBJ1-2; v_call: TRBV11-2
cdr3_aa: CASSFRANQPQHF; cdr3_nt: TGTGCCAGCAGCTTCAGGGCAAATCAGCCCCAGCATTTT; clone_size: .; d_call: .; j_call: TRBJ1-5; v_call: TRBV5-6
cdr3_aa: CASSLSGVVSEQYF; cdr3_nt: TGTGCCAGCAGCTTATCGGGAGTAGTGAGCGAGCAGTACTTC; clone_size: .; d_call: .; j_call: TRBJ2-7; v_call: TRBV5-4
cdr3_aa: CASSLRASGSYEQYF; cdr3_nt: TGTGCCAGCAGCTTACGGGCTAGCGGGAGTTACGAGCAGTACTTC; clone_size: .; d_call: TRBD2; j_call: TRBJ2-7; v_call: TRBV7-2
cdr3_aa: CASSVATQTNTGELFF; cdr3_nt: TGTGCCAGCAGCGTAGCTACACAGACCAACACCGGGGAGCTGTTTTTT; clone_size: .; d_call: .; j_call: TRBJ2-2; v_call: TRBV9
cdr3_aa: CSVDGGQGSKVGETQYF; cdr3_nt: TGCAGCGTTGATGGCGGACAGGGTTCCAAGGTAGGAGAGACCCAGTACTTC; clone_size: few; d_call: TRBD1; j_call: TRBJ2-5; v_call: TRBV29-1
cdr3_aa: CASSFSQRTEAFF; cdr3_nt: TGTGCCAGCAGCTTCTCTCAGCGCACTGAAGCTTTCTTT; clone_size: .; d_call: .; j_call: TRBJ1-1; v_call: TRBV5-5
cdr3_aa: CATSRGRGQMYEQYF; cdr3_nt: TGTGCCACCAGCAGAGGCAGGGGGCAGATGTACGAGCAGTACTTC; clone_size: .; d_call: TRBD1; j_call: TRBJ2-7; v_call: TRBV15
cdr3_aa: CASSPRLAGEQYF; cdr3_nt: TGTGCCAGCAGCCCCCGACTAGCGGGGGAGCAGTACTTC; clone_size: .; d_call: TRBD2; j_call: TRBJ2-7; v_call: TRBV9
cdr3_aa: CASTLYSGHTDTQYF; cdr3_nt: TGCGCCAGCACCCTATATAGCGGGCACACAGATACGCAGTATTTT; clone_size: .; d_call: TRBD2; j_call: TRBJ2-3; v_call: TRBV4-1
cdr3_aa: CASSPRVRQGAYEQYF; cdr3_nt: TGTGCCAGCTCACCACGAGTGAGACAGGGGGCTTACGAGCAGTACTTC; clone_size: once; d_call: TRBD1; j_call: TRBJ2-7; v_call: TRBV18
cdr3_aa: CASSISLSGSTDTQYF; cdr3_nt: TGTGCCAGTAGCATAAGTCTTAGCGGTAGCACAGATACGCAGTATTTT; clone_size: .; d_call: .; j_call: TRBJ2-3; v_call: TRBV19
cdr3_aa: CASSGGTPPADIQYF; cdr3_nt: TGTGCCAGCAGTGGCGGGACACCCCCTGCGGACATTCAGTACTTC; clone_size: .; d_call: .; j_call: TRBJ2-4; v_call: TRBV6-1
cdr3_aa: CASSLNRAGIEQYF; cdr3_nt: TGTGCCAGCAGCTTAAACAGGGCCGGGATCGAGCAGTACTTC; clone_size: .; d_call: .; j_call: TRBJ2-7; v_call: TRBV7-2